Presented here are 31 T cell receptor beta chains from one specimen sequenced in a study of blood T cell repertoires in COVID-19 (dated by TCRdb to the early 2020s). Preparation of the library involved the immunoSEQ multiplex PCR assay. Held by TCRdb, this immuneACCESS table contains in-frame sequences only and omits some clones. Under half of the omission traces to an unresolved V gene where checked; the cause of the rest is unknown. The sample has around 150,000 clones on record, roughly 85% of them singletons. The ten largest clones represent 7.5% to 8.5% of the sample. Sequenced input: peripheral blood. These receptors all stem from a woman between 55 and 75 years old with COVID-19, enrolled during active disease.

This chain connects TRBV5-1 to TRBJ1-6, with D maybe TRBD1 (6 bases). The CDR3 spans 14 residues. Looked up from germline, CDR1 is SGHRS and CDR2 is YFSETQ. Trimming removed 7 bases at V and 5 bases at J, with 13 bases between. In nucleotides, the CDR3 is TGCGCCAGCGCGAGGGCAGGGGATAATTCACCCCTCCACTTT. Translating gives CASARAGDNSPLHF. The entire variable domain, with the rest obtained from reference TRBV5-1 and TRBJ1-6, is as follows: KAGVTQTPRYLIKTRGQQVTLSCSPISGHRSVSWYQQTPGQGLQFLFEYFSETQRNKGNFPGRFSGRQFSNSRSEMNVSTLELGDSALYLCASARAGDNSPLHFGNGTRLTVT.

The rearrangement uses TRBV4-2 and TRBJ1-1; 9 bases fit TRBD1. The CDR3 consists of 17 residues. V lost 5 bases to trimming and J lost 0 bases; unmatched junction nucleotides: 10. Germline V lookup: CDR1 LGHNA, CDR2 YNFKEQ. The CDR3 spells CASSYEPTGGLNTEAFF. CDR3 sequence (DNA): TGTGCCAGCAGCTACGAGCCTACAGGGGGCTTGAACACTGAAGCTTTCTTT.

The V and J genes are TRBV5-6 and TRBJ1-2; TRBD1 is a possible D gene (5 bases). Germline lookup yields CDR1 SGHDT and CDR2 YYEEEE. CDR3 size: 14 residues. The germline V and J ends were trimmed by 3 bases and 2 bases, with 11 bases remaining between them. Here the CDR3 reads CASSWGEVNYGYTF. The CDR3, as DNA: TGTGCCAGCAGCTGGGGGGAGGTGAACTATGGCTACACCTTC.

V usage is TRBV14 and J usage is TRBJ1-1; D ambiguous. Germline loops: CDR1 SGHDN, CDR2 FVKESK. V lost 5 bases to trimming and J lost 1 base, with 14 bases between them. The CDR3 has 15 amino acids. The CDR3 loop reads CASSATPTRNTEAFF. In DNA, the CDR3 is TGTGCCAGCAGCGCTACCCCGACACGGAACACTGAAGCTTTCTTT.

This chain connects TRBV6-6 to TRBJ1-1, with TRBD1 matching 7 bases. The ends lost 4 bases at V and 0 bases at J; junction bases unmatched: 5. There are 15 residues in the CDR3. Germline assignment: CDR1 MNHNY and CDR2 SVGAGI (reference sequence). CDR3: CASSSRTGLNTEAFF. CDR3 nucleotide sequence: TGTGCCAGCAGTTCCCGGACAGGCTTGAACACTGAAGCTTTCTTT.

This sequence joins TRBV5-4 and TRBJ1-4; D uncertain. V was shortened by 0 bases and J by 0 bases, with 6 bases between the two germline ends. Germline V gene data show CDR1 as SGHNT and CDR2 as YYREEE (reference sequence). The CDR3 spans 15 residues. CDR3 DNA: TGTGCCAGCAGCTTGGAAGACTCAACTAATGAAAAACTGTTTTTT. Protein product: CASSLEDSTNEKLFF.

The count of this clone is one. V and J are TRBV30 and TRBJ2-2, with 8 bases lining up with TRBD1. The CDR3 is made up of 14 amino acids. Trimming at V came to 5 bases and at J to 4 bases, leaving 6 bases not matched to a gene. Per germline, CDR1 GTSNPN and CDR2 SVGIG (reference sequence). The CDR3 sequence is CAWRQGASTGELFF. The DNA for the CDR3 is TGTGCCTGGCGGCAGGGGGCTTCCACCGGGGAGCTGTTTTTT.

The rearrangement links TRBV6-6 to TRBJ2-7; D may be TRBD2 (5 bases). This CDR3 has 14 amino acids. Germline CDR1 and CDR2: MNHNY and SVGAGI (reference sequence). The V end was cut by 0 bases, the J end by 5 bases, with 11 bases between. CDR3 DNA: TGTGCCAGCAGTTACTCGGGAGAATTCCACGAGCAGTACTTC. It encodes CASSYSGEFHEQYF.

The chain couples TRBV3-1 (or the pseudogene TRBV3-2) to TRBJ2-1, with 9 bases matching TRBD2. The CDR3 has 18 amino acids. Losses at the gene ends were 2 bases for V and 6 bases for J; bases not matched to a gene: 14. CDR1 and CDR2 (germline): LGHDT, YNNKEL (reference sequence). CDR3 residues: CASSQSPGLAGLVNEQFF. CDR3 DNA sequence: TGTGCCAGCAGCCAAAGCCCGGGGCTAGCGGGACTTGTCAATGAGCAGTTCTTC.

The V and J genes are TRBV5-1 and TRBJ2-1; tentative D call: TRBD2 (6 bases). This CDR3 is 15 amino acids long. V lost 4 bases, J lost 4 bases, and 15 bases lay in between. Germline CDR1 reads SGHRS; CDR2 reads YFSETQ. CDR3 protein: CASSRGGTKYNEQFF. The CDR3 nucleotides read TGCGCCAGCAGCCGCGGCGGGACCAAATACAATGAGCAGTTCTTC. Complete variable domain (other parts from reference TRBV5-1 and TRBJ2-1): KAGVTQTPRYLIKTRGQQVTLSCSPISGHRSVSWYQQTPGQGLQFLFEYFSETQRNKGNFPGRFSGRQFSNSRSEMNVSTLELGDSALYLCASSRGGTKYNEQFFGPGTRLTVL.

The V and J genes are TRBV11-2 and TRBJ2-2; 8 bases agree with TRBD1. Unmatched junction bases numbered 5, after V lost 5 bases and J lost 6 bases. This CDR3 is built from 14 residues. Germline values: CDR1 SGHAT, CDR2 FQNNGV. This CDR3 reads CASSPDRAPGELFF. CDR3 coding DNA: TGTGCCAGCAGCCCGGACAGGGCCCCCGGGGAGCTGTTTTTT. Using reference TRBV11-2 and TRBJ2-2 for the parts outside the CDR3, the full variable domain is EAGVAQSPRYKIIEKRQSVAFWCNPISGHATLYWYQQILGQGPKLLIQFQNNGVVDDSQLPKDRFSAERLKGVDSTLKIQPAKLEDSAVYLCASSPDRAPGELFFGEGSRLTVL.

The CDR3 is CASRSTRLGEAFF. In nucleotides, the CDR3 is TGTGCCAGCAGGTCCACTCGTCTAGGTGAAGCTTTCTTT. The genes are TRBV2 and TRBJ1-1, with D unclear. V was trimmed by 6 bases and J by 7 bases, leaving 15 bases between them. Germline V lookup: CDR1 SNHLY, CDR2 FYNNEI. The CDR3 consists of 13 residues. The full variable domain, completed using reference TRBV2 and TRBJ1-1, is EPEVTQTPSHQVTQMGQEVILRCVPISNHLYFYWYRQILGQKVEFLVSFYNNEISEKSEIFDDQFSVERPDGSNFTLKIRSTKLEDSAMYFCASRSTRLGEAFFGQGTRLTVV.

The CDR3 DNA sequence: TGTGCCAGCAGTTACTCGGTGGCGGTCGCTGAAGCTTTCTTT. It codes for CASSYSVAVAEAFF. The rearrangement uses TRBV6-5 and TRBJ1-1, with D hard to call. The CDR3 totals 14 residues. V lost 0 bases to trimming and J lost 6 bases, with 11 bases between them. CDR1 is MNHEY and CDR2 is SVGAGI in the germline V gene.

A few counts support this clone. The CDR3, as DNA: TGTGCCAGTAGTACCCGGGACTCCAACTACAATGAGCAGTTCTTC. Translating it yields CASSTRDSNYNEQFF. This chain connects TRBV19 to TRBJ2-1; D possibly corresponds to TRBD2 (6 bases). The V gene's germline CDR1 is LNHDA and CDR2 SQIVND (reference sequence). The CDR3 is made up of 15 amino acids. Trimming cost V 4 bases and J 3 bases, with 13 bases left between them.

The gene calls are TRBV5-6 and TRBJ1-3, with unresolved D. The length of the CDR3 is 14 residues. CDR1 SGHDT and CDR2 YYEEEE come from the germline V gene. Trimming cost V 2 bases and J 2 bases, with 8 bases left between them. The CDR3 loop reads CASSFRVTGNTIYF. The CDR3, as DNA: TGTGCCAGCAGCTTCCGGGTTACTGGAAACACCATATATTTT.

The J gene is TRBJ1-2, the V gene TRBV3-1 (or the pseudogene TRBV3-2); D gene unclear. Germline CDR1 and CDR2: LGHDT and YNNKEL (reference sequence). This CDR3 has 16 amino acids. V lost 4 bases to trimming and J lost 2 bases, with 17 bases between them. CDR3 sequence reads: CASSPSAPAANYGYTF. The CDR3 region has the DNA TGTGCCAGCAGCCCAAGCGCCCCGGCGGCAAACTATGGCTACACCTTC.

This clone was observed once. CDR3 in DNA: TGTGCCAGCAGTTACGTCAACGGGGGGGCCGGAGATACGCAGTATTTT. Protein product: CASSYVNGGAGDTQYF. This chain connects TRBV6-5 to TRBJ2-3; TRBD2 aligns across 8 bases. V shed 2 bases, J shed 5 bases, and the junction held 9 bases outside the gene matches. This CDR3 is built from 16 residues. CDR1 MNHEY and CDR2 SVGAGI come from the germline V gene.

The chain is built from TRBV18 and TRBJ2-2; D might be TRBD2 (6 bases). This CDR3 comprises 15 residues. V shed 5 bases and J shed 7 bases, with 17 bases lying between them. CDR1 is KGHSH and CDR2 is LQKENI in the germline V gene. The CDR3 nucleotides are TGTGCCAGCTCAGCGGGGACGAGTGAAGGCGGGGAGCTGTTTTTT. As protein: CASSAGTSEGGELFF.

This clone occurred once. J is TRBJ2-5 and V is TRBV7-9; D unclear. This CDR3 region has 13 residues. Trimming shortened V by 1 base and J by 1 base, and 4 bases separated the two germline ends. Germline loops: CDR1 SEHNR, CDR2 FQNEAQ (reference sequence). In nucleotides, the CDR3 is TGTGCCAGCAGCTTAGGAGGCCAAGAGACCCAGTACTTC. Amino acids: CASSLGGQETQYF.

The CDR3 here is CASSLIGARGSYTF. CDR3 DNA: TGTGCCAGCAGTCTAATTGGGGCGCGGGGGTCCTACACCTTC. The gene calls are TRBV6-5 and TRBJ1-2; possible D gene TRBD1, 5 bases. CDR1 is MNHEY and CDR2 is SVGAGI in the germline V gene. With 5 bases removed from V and 10 bases from J, the gap between germline ends came to 20 bases. CDR3 size: 14 residues.

The chain combines TRBV3-1 (or the pseudogene TRBV3-2) with TRBJ1-1; D is unresolved. Looked up from germline, CDR1 is LGHDT and CDR2 is YNNKEL (reference sequence). CDR3 length: 14 residues. V lost 2 bases and J 6 bases, leaving 13 bases between the germline ends. CDR3 in amino acids: CASSQSLFVAEAFF. The CDR3 DNA reads TGTGCCAGCAGCCAATCCCTTTTCGTCGCTGAAGCTTTCTTT.

This rearrangement joins TRBV9 to TRBJ1-6, with D uncertain. The length of the CDR3 is 13 residues. Trimming left V 4 bases short and J 8 bases short, with 10 bases between. Germline CDR1 and CDR2: SGDLS and YYNGEE. The chain's CDR3 is CASSTARDSPLHF. The CDR3 nucleotides read TGTGCCAGCAGCACAGCCCGCGATTCACCCCTCCACTTT.

The chain employs TRBV10-2 and TRBJ2-1, with 11 positions matching TRBD2. V lost 6 bases, J lost 3 bases, and 4 bases stayed unmatched. Germline V lookup: CDR1 WSHSY, CDR2 SAAADI. The CDR3 has 15 residues. This chain's CDR3 is CASRLGTSGYNEQFF. CDR3 in DNA: TGCGCCAGCAGGCTCGGGACTAGCGGCTACAATGAGCAGTTCTTC.

This chain uses TRBV27 with TRBJ1-5; D gene ambiguous. The V and J ends lost 5 bases and 3 bases respectively, with 8 bases between them. The CDR3 runs 13 residues. The V gene's germline CDR1 is MNHEY and CDR2 SMNVEV (reference sequence). The CDR3 DNA sequence: TGTGCCAGCAGTATAGTCATCAATCAGCCCCAGCATTTT. Translation gives CASSIVINQPQHF.

The chain links TRBV27 to TRBJ1-2; 8 bases fit TRBD1. V gave up 3 bases and J gave up 5 bases; unmatched junction bases: 5. The CDR3 sequence is 14 residues long. The V gene's germline CDR1 is MNHEY and CDR2 SMNVEV (reference sequence). CDR3 bases: TGTGCCAGCAGTTTGGCCGGACAGGGATATGGCTACACCTTC. This gives the protein CASSLAGQGYGYTF.

This clone came up once. The CDR3 region is CASGGKGANVLTF. The DNA of the CDR3 is TGTGCCAGCGGGGGGAAAGGGGCCAACGTCCTGACTTTC. V and J are TRBV12-3 or TRBV12-4 and TRBJ2-6, with D possibly TRBD2 on 6 matching bases. V was cut by 8 bases and J by 4 bases, with 9 bases left in between. This CDR3 is 13 amino acids long.

The rearrangement joins TRBV4-2 to TRBJ2-5, with TRBD2 matching over 9 bases. Germline V gives CDR1 LGHNA, CDR2 YNFKEQ. Trimming removed 4 bases from V and 3 bases from J; junction bases left unmatched: 6. The CDR3 loop spans 15 amino acids. The CDR3 DNA reads as TGTGCCAGCAGCCTAGAGCGGGGGGCCAAAGAGACCCAGTACTTC. Protein product: CASSLERGAKETQYF.

This chain connects TRBV2 to TRBJ2-3; TRBD2 aligns across 10 bases. CDR1 is SNHLY, CDR2 FYNNEI, per germline. This CDR3 comprises 15 residues. The V segment lost 4 bases and the J segment 4 bases; nucleotides outside the gene matches: 5. The CDR3 coding sequence is TGTGCCAGCAGTGGGTTAAGCGGGGGGGCAGATACGCAGTATTTT. Amino acid sequence: CASSGLSGGADTQYF.

The J gene is TRBJ2-5, the V gene TRBV24-1; weak D call: TRBD2 (6 bases). The CDR3 spans 13 residues. The germline V gene has CDR1 KGHDR and CDR2 SFDVKD. V dropped 9 bases and J dropped 4 bases, with 14 bases sitting between them. CDR3 sequence reads: CATRPQGGETQYF. The CDR3 DNA sequence: TGTGCCACCCGCCCCCAGGGAGGAGAGACCCAGTACTTC.

The CDR3 protein is CASSFAVANTGELFF. In nucleotides, the CDR3 is TGTGCCAGCAGCTTCGCGGTTGCGAACACCGGGGAGCTGTTTTTT. This chain uses TRBV11-3 with TRBJ2-2, with D hard to call. CDR1 and CDR2 (germline): SGHNT, YENEEA. V was cut by 3 bases and J by 0 bases, with 8 bases left in between. The CDR3 runs to 15 residues.

The rearrangement uses TRBV6-5 and TRBJ1-2; D possibly corresponds to TRBD1 (5 bases). The V gene's germline CDR1 is MNHEY and CDR2 SVGAGI. Trimming left V 6 bases short and J 2 bases short, with 10 bases between. There are 13 residues in the CDR3. CDR3 bases: TGTGCCAGCAGGTTGACAGAGAACTATGGCTACACCTTC. Amino acid sequence: CASRLTENYGYTF.